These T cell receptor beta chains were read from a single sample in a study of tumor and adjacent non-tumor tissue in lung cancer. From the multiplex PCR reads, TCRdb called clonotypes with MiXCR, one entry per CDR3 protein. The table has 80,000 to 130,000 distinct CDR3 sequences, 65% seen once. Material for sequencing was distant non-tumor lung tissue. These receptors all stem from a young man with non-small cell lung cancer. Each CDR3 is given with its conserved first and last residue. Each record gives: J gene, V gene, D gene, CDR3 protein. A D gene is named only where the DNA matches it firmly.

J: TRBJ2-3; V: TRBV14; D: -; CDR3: CTSNRGTWADTQYF
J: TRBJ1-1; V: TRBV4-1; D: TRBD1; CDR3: CASSPPTGDLTESFF
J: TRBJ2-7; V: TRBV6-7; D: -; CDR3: CASTTGIYEQYF
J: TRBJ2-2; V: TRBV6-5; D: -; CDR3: CASSYRGTLNTGELFF
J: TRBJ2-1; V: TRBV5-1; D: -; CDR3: CANSPFLGSYNEQFF
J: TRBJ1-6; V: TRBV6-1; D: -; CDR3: CTSSEASPRFHF
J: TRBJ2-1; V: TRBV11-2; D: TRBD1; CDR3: CAGGPWTGHYDEQFF
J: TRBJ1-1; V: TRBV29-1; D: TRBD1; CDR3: CRVVGTGTEAFF
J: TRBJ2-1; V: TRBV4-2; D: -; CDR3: CASSLGLAADTEQFF
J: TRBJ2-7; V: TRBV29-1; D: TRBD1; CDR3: CSDLRTGGYEQYF
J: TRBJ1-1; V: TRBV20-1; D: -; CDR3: CSARDLLNTEAFF
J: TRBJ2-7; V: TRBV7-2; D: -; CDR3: CASSPQGQGPYDQYF
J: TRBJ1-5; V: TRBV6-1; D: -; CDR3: CASRAASGFQNNQPQHF
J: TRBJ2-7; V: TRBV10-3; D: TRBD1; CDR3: CAIMGDRGVYEQYF
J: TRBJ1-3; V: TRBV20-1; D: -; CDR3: CNAKQQVRNTIYF
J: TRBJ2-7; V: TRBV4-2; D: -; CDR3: CANSQASVYEQYF
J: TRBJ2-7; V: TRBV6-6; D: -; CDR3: CASSPPGTSTGEQYF
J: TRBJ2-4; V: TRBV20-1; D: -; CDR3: CSARPQGAKNIQYF
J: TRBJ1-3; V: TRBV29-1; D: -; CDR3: CRVEGYSGNTIYF
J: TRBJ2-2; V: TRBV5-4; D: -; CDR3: CASSLDQGIGELFF
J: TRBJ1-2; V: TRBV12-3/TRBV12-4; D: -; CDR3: CASSFRSYGYTF
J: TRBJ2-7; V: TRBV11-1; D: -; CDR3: CASSSAADPSHEKYF
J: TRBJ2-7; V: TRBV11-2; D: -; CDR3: CACSLGDGDYEQYF
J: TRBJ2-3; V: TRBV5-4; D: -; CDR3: CPGSQGLSTDTQYF